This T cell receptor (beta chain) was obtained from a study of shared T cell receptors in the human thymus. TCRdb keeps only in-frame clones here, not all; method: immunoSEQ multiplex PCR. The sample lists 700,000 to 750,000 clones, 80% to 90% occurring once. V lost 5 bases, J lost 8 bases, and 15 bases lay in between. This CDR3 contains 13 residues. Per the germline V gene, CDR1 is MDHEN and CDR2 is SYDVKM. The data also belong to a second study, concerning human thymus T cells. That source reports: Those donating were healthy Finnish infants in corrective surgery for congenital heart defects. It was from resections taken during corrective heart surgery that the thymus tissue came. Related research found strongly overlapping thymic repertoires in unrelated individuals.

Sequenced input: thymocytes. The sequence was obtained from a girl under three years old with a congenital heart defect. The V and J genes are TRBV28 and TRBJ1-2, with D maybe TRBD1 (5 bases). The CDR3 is CASSPSWGDGYTF. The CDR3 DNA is TGTGCCAGCAGTCCTTCTTGGGGGGACGGCTACACCTTC.